The present TCR beta chain was sequenced within a study of regulatory T cells in long-lasting Graves disease. The time point: newly diagnosed GD, antithyroid drugs for less than 3 months. Researchers made the TCR library from RNA that was extracted from PBMCs. The CDR3 runs to 15 residues. Germline trimming cut 3 bases from V and 4 bases from J; bases unmatched to any gene: 7. Germline values: CDR1 DFQATT, CDR2 SNEGSKA (reference sequence). TCR beta libraries were built with iRepertoire HTBI primers and Arm-PCR of CDR3 regions. MiXCR, run by TCRdb on the multiplex PCR reads, gives a single entry per CDR3 protein. The sample yields approximately 400,000 distinct CDR3 sequences, approximately 12% seen once. This clonotype was detected many times. This sample was shared with a second study, whose subject was T cells in Graves' hyperthyroidism and ophthalmopathy.

The receptor was isolated from a woman under 30 with Graves disease. The chain recombines TRBV20-1 with TRBJ2-7, with 12 bases fitting TRBD2. Sample: peripheral blood mononuclear cells (PBMCs), taken at new diagnosis, from a patient treated with antithyroid drugs. As DNA, the CDR3 is TGCAGTGCTAGCGGACTAGCGGGACGTTCTTACGAGCAGTACTTC. Encoded protein: CSASGLAGRSYEQYF.